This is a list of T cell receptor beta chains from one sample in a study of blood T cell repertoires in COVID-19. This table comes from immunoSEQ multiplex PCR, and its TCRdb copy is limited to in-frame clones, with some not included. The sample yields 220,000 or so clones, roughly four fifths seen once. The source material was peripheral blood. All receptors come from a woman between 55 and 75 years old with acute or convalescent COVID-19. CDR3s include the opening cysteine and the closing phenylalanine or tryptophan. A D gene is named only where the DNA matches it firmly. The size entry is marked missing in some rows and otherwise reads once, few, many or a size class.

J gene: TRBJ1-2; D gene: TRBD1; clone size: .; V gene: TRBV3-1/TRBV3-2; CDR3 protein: CASSQGRTGLDGYTF; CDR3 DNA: TGTGCCAGCAGCCAAGGGAGGACAGGGCTAGATGGCTACACCTTC
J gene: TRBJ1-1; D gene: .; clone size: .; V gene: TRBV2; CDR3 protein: CASSEVQGGVNTEAFF; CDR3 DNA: TGTGCCAGCAGTGAGGTGCAGGGAGGTGTGAACACTGAAGCTTTCTTT
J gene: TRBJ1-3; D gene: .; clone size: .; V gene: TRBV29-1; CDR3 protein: CSVLDSHSGNTIYF; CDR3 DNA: TGCAGCGTTCTCGACAGCCACTCTGGAAACACCATATATTTT
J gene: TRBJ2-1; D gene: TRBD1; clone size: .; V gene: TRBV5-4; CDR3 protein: CASSLDRGQSWNEQFF; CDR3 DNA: TGTGCCAGCAGCTTGGACAGGGGGCAAAGTTGGAATGAGCAGTTCTTC
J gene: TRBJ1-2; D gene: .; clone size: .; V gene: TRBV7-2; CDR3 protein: CASSPSGSAYGYTF; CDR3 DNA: TGTGCCAGCAGCCCATCGGGATCCGCCTATGGCTACACCTTC
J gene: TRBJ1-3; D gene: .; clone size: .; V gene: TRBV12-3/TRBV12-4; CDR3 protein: CASSLSRDSVYF; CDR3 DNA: TGTGCCAGCAGTTTATCCCGGGACTCTGTATATTTT
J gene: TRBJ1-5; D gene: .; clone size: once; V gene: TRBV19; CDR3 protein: CASNDRYSGQPQHF; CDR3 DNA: TGTGCCAGTAACGATCGTTATTCAGGTCAGCCCCAGCATTTT
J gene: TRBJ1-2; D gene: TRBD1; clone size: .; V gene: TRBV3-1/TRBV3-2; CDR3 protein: CASSQDSNRGFYGYTF; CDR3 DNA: TGTGCCAGCAGCCAAGATTCGAACAGGGGGTTCTATGGCTACACCTTC
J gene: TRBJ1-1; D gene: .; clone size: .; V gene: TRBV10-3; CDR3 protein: CAISDGSDAEAFF; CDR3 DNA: TGTGCCATCAGCGACGGGTCAGACGCTGAAGCTTTCTTT
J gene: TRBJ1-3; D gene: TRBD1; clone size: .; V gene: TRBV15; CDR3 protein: CATSRQTGFGGNTIYF; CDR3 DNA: TGTGCCACCAGCCGACAGACAGGGTTTGGTGGAAACACCATATATTTT
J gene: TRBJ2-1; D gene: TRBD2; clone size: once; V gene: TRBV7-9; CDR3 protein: CASSLSSSGGAIDEQFF; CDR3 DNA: TGTGCCAGCAGCTTATCTTCTAGCGGGGGGGCCATCGATGAGCAGTTCTTC
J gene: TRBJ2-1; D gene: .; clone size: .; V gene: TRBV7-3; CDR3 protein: CASSFSAVDEQFF; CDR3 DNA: TGTGCCAGCAGCTTCTCTGCGGTGGATGAGCAGTTCTTC
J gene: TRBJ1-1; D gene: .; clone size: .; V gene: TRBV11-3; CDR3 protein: CASSLQGGSTEAFF; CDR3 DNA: TGTGCCAGCAGCTTGCAGGGTGGTAGCACTGAAGCTTTCTTT
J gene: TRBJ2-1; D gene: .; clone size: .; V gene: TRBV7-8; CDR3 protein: CASSLAGPGNEQFF; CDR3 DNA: TGTGCCAGCAGCTTAGCGGGTCCGGGGAATGAGCAGTTCTTC
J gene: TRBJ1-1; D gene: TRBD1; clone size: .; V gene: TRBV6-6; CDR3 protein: CASRDRVNTEAFF; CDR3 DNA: TGTGCCAGCAGGGACAGGGTTAACACTGAAGCTTTCTTT
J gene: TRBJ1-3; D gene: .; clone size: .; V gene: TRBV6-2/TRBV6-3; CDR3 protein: CASSLLQGSSGNTIYF; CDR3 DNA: TGTGCCAGCAGCCTACTACAGGGATCGAGCGGAAACACCATATATTTT
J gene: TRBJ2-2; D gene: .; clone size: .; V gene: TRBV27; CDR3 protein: CASSFFLQANTGELFF; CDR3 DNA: TGTGCCAGCAGTTTTTTTTTACAGGCGAACACCGGGGAGCTGTTTTTT
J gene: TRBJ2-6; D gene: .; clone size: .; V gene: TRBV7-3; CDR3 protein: CASSPTGFPGANVLTF; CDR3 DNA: TGTGCCAGCAGCCCTACAGGGTTCCCTGGGGCCAACGTCCTGACTTTC
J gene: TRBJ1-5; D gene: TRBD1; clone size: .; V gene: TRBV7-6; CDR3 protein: CASSLGQGAAQPQHF; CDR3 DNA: TGTGCCAGCAGCCTGGGACAGGGGGCAGCTCAGCCCCAGCATTTT
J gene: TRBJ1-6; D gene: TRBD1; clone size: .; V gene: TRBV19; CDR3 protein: CASKGTGASPLHF; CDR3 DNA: TGTGCCAGTAAAGGGACAGGGGCTTCACCCCTCCACTTT
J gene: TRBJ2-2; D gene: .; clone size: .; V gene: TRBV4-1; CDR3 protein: CASSQDSYSYTGELFF; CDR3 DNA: TGCGCCAGCAGCCAAGATTCCTACAGCTACACCGGGGAGCTGTTTTTT
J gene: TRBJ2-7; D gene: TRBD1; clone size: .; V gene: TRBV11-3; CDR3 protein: CASSLSGGANEQYF; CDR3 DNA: TGTGCCAGCAGCTTATCAGGGGGCGCGAACGAGCAGTACTTC
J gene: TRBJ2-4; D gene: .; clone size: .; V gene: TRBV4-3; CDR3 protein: CASSQDGGAKNIQYF; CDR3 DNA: TGCGCCAGCAGCCAAGATGGCGGGGCCAAAAACATTCAGTACTTC
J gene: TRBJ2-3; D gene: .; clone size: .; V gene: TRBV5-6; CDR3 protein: CASSFLGGGSDTQYF; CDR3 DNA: TGTGCCAGCAGCTTCTTGGGGGGTGGGTCAGATACGCAGTATTTT
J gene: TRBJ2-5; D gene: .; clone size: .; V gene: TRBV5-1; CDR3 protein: CASSYTLAAQETQYF; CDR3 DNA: TGCGCCAGCAGCTACACACTAGCAGCCCAAGAGACCCAGTACTTC
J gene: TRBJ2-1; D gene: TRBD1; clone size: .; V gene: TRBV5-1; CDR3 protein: CASSLNSGGNEQFF; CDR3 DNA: TGCGCCAGCAGCTTGAACTCAGGGGGCAATGAGCAGTTCTTC
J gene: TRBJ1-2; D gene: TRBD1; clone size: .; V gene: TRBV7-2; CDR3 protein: CASSLEEGAAYGYTF; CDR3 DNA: TGTGCCAGCAGCTTAGAGGAGGGGGCGGCCTATGGCTACACCTTC
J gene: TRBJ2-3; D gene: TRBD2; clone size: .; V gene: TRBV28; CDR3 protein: CASSAGDTDTQYF; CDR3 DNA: TGTGCCAGCAGTGCGGGGGACACAGATACGCAGTATTTT
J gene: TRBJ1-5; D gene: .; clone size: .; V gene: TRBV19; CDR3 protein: CASTPQDINQPQHF; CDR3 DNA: TGTGCCAGTACCCCTCAGGATATCAATCAGCCCCAGCATTTT
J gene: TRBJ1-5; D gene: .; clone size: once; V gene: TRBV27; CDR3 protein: CARHYQPQHF; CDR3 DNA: TGTGCCAGGCACTATCAGCCCCAGCATTTT
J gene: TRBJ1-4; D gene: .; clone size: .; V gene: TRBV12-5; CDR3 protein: CASGLGCHGHEKLFF; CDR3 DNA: TGTGCTAGTGGTTTGGGATGTCATGGGCATGAAAAACTGTTTTTT
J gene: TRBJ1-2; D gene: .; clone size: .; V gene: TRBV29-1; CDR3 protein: CSVEARGHGYTF; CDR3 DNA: TGCAGCGTTGAAGCCAGGGGACACGGCTACACCTTC
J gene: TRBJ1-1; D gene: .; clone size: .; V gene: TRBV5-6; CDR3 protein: CASVKGQTGNTEAFF; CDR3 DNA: TGTGCCAGCGTAAAAGGACAGACCGGGAACACTGAAGCTTTCTTT
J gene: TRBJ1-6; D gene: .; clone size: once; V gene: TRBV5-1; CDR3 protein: CASSPDPGQRRNSPLHF; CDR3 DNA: TGCGCCAGCAGCCCGGACCCCGGACAGAGACGAAATTCACCCCTCCACTTT
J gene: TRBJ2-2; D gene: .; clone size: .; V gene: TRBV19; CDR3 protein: CASSKATANTGELFF; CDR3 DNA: TGTGCCAGTAGTAAAGCGACAGCGAACACCGGGGAGCTGTTTTTT
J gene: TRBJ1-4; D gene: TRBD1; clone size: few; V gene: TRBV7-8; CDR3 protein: CASSSRGRNEKLFF; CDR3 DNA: TGTGCCAGCAGCTCCAGGGGGCGCAATGAAAAACTGTTTTTT
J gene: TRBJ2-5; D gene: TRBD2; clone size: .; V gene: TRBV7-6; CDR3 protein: CASSSTSGGAKTQYF; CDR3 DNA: TGTGCCAGCAGCTCAACTAGCGGGGGGGCAAAGACCCAGTACTTC
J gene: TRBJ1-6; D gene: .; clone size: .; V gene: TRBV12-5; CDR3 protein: CASGLTGIGGSPLHF; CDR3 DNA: TGTGCTAGTGGCCTGACAGGAATAGGGGGTTCACCCCTCCACTTT
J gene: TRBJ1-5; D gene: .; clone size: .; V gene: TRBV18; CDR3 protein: CASSPQGSFGGQHF; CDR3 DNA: TGTGCCAGCTCACCGCAGGGATCCTTCGGCGGCCAGCATTTT
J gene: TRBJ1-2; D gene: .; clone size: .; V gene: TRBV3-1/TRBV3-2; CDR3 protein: CASSQGRVPYTF; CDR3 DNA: TGTGCCAGCAGCCAAGGGCGGGTTCCCTACACCTTC
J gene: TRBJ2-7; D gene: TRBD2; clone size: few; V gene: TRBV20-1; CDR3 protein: CSASWGVVLAGSYEQYF; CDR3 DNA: TGCAGTGCTAGTTGGGGGGTTGTTCTAGCGGGGTCCTACGAGCAGTACTTC
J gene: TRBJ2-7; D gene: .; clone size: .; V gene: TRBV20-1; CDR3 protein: CSASPRGPTYEQYF; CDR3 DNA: TGCAGTGCTAGTCCCAGGGGCCCTACCTACGAGCAGTACTTC
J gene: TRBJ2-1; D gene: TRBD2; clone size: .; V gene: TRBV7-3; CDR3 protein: CASSLTSGGMNEQFF; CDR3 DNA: TGTGCCAGCAGCTTGACTAGCGGGGGGATGAATGAGCAGTTCTTC
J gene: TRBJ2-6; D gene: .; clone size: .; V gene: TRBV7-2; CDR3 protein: CASSLALTSGANVLTF; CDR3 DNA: TGTGCCAGCAGCTTAGCGCTAACTTCTGGGGCCAACGTCCTGACTTTC